This TCR beta chain originates from a study of OX40 agonist ivuxolimab in advanced cancers. Study summary: Intravenous ivuxolimab was administered to patients every 2 weeks at 0.01 to 10 mg/kg.

Sequencing used immunoSEQ multiplex PCR; TCRdb keeps in-frame clones, though not all of them. The sample records 60,000 to 70,000 clones, about 91% being singletons. This TCR derives from an adult with an advanced solid tumor such as melanoma, head and neck, liver or kidney cancer. The starting material was CD4+ or CD8+ T cells sorted from blood, obtained in a trial of the OX40 agonist ivuxolimab.

CDR3 loop: CASSSVPGPAALDEQYF. The DNA for the CDR3 is TGTGCCAGCAGCTCAGTACCGGGGCCTGCTGCTTTGGACGAGCAGTACTTC. This chain links TRBV7-7 with TRBJ2-7; D could derive from TRBD1 or TRBD2 (5 bases each). CDR3 size: 17 residues. The germline gives CDR1 SSHAT, CDR2 FNYEAQ (reference sequence). V shed 4 bases and J shed 5 bases, with 24 bases lying between them.